The rows below give T cell receptor beta chains drawn from one sample of a study of blood T cell repertoires in COVID-19. The protocol was immunoSEQ multiplex PCR, while the TCRdb copy is restricted to in-frame clones and leaves out a portion. The repertoire consists of approximately 140,000 clones, with approximately 83% occurring once and the leading ten covering 6.5% to 9.5%. Sequencing input: peripheral blood. The source is a woman aged 55-69 years with COVID-19, enrolled during active disease. The CDR3 runs from the conserved cysteine through the conserved F or W. Each record gives: D gene, J gene, clone size, V gene, CDR3 DNA, CDR3 protein. A D gene is named only where the DNA matches it firmly. Size tells how often a clone was seen (once, few, many) or the class of an expanded clone, and some rows leave it out.

TRBD1 TRBJ2-7 - TRBV6-2/TRBV6-3 TGTGCCAGCAGTTTGACAGGGGATCCCTACGAGCAGTACTTC CASSLTGDPYEQYF
- TRBJ1-2 - TRBV9 TGTGCCAGCAGCCCGTTTACTGAGGGTGTCTATGGCTACACCTTC CASSPFTEGVYGYTF
TRBD2 TRBJ2-2 - TRBV5-4 TGTGCCAGCAGCTCACGTTGGGCAGCGGGGGACACCGGGGAGCTGTTTTTT CASSSRWAAGDTGELFF
- TRBJ1-2 - TRBV29-1 TGCAGCGCCCAGAGGGTAGATGACTACACCTTC CSAQRVDDYTF
TRBD2 TRBJ2-2 once TRBV18 TGTGCCAGCTCACCAAGGGGGACTAGTAGTGCCGGGGAGCTGTTTTTT CASSPRGTSSAGELFF
TRBD1 TRBJ2-3 once TRBV25-1 TGTGCCAGCAGTGAATATGGTGGCAGGGGGTACACAGATACGCAGTATTTT CASSEYGGRGYTDTQYF
TRBD1 TRBJ2-7 - TRBV6-2/TRBV6-3 TGTGCCAGCAGTTACCCGCGTTTCGACAGGGCCCACTCCTACGAGCAGTACTTC CASSYPRFDRAHSYEQYF
TRBD1 TRBJ2-7 - TRBV4-3 TGCGCCAGCAGCCAAGGGACAGGGAACTACGAGCAGTACTTC CASSQGTGNYEQYF
TRBD2 TRBJ2-1 - TRBV9 TGTGCCAGCAGCGTAAAGCGGGGGGCAGATTATGACAATGAGCAGTTCTTC CASSVKRGADYDNEQFF
- TRBJ2-3 once TRBV1 TGCACCAGCAGCCAAGATCGAGGACTAGCGGGGCCGAATACGCAGTATTTT CTSSQDRGLAGPNTQYF
TRBD1 TRBJ1-3 - TRBV4-1 TGCGCCAGCAGCCTCGAACGAGACAGGGCTGGAAACACCATATATTTT CASSLERDRAGNTIYF
- TRBJ1-1 many TRBV4-1 TGCGCCAGCAGCCGACCAGGCACTGAAGCTTTCTTT CASSRPGTEAFF
- TRBJ1-1 - TRBV6-5 TGTGCCAGCAGTTACTCGTACAGTATGAACACTGAAGCTTTCTTT CASSYSYSMNTEAFF
- TRBJ1-2 - TRBV6-4 TGTGCCAGCAGTGACCTCGGAGCCGGGAGCTACACCTTC CASSDLGAGSYTF
TRBD1 TRBJ1-2 - TRBV19 TGTGCCAGTACACCGGACAGGGCGTTATATGGCTACACCTTC CASTPDRALYGYTF
- TRBJ1-1 - TRBV6-6 TGTGCCAGCAGTTATGGGAGAGAAGCTTTCTTT CASSYGREAFF
- TRBJ1-1 - TRBV19 TGTGCCAGTAGTATAGGGCTCATGAACACTGAAGCTTTCTTT CASSIGLMNTEAFF
TRBD1 TRBJ1-6 - TRBV5-1 TGCGCCAGCAGCCTGGACAGGGTCTACTCACCCCTCCACTTT CASSLDRVYSPLHF
- TRBJ2-3 - TRBV5-6 TGTGCCAGCAGCCACAGGGTGGATACGCAGTATTTT CASSHRVDTQYF
- TRBJ1-2 - TRBV30 TGTGCCTGGAGTGTGGGGCCCAGGGGCGGCTACACCTTC CAWSVGPRGGYTF
TRBD1 TRBJ2-7 - TRBV9 TGTGCCAGCAGCGCCTCACAGGGGGCGGCTTACGAGCAGTACTTC CASSASQGAAYEQYF
TRBD1 TRBJ2-3 once TRBV9 TGTGCCAGCAGCGTAGAACCAGGGGGAGTCGATACGCAGTATTTT CASSVEPGGVDTQYF
- TRBJ1-3 - TRBV7-2 TGTGCCAGCAGCTTAGAGCTCCGAAAGATCGACTCTGGAAACACCATATATTTT CASSLELRKIDSGNTIYF
TRBD1 TRBJ2-2 - TRBV6-5 TGTGCCAGCAGTTCGGGACAGGGGTACGGGGAGCTGTTTTTT CASSSGQGYGELFF
- TRBJ2-1 - TRBV19 TGTGCCAGTAGTCAACCCTTGGGGCAGGGTATAAACAATGAGCAGTTCTTC CASSQPLGQGINNEQFF
- TRBJ1-3 once TRBV28 TGTGCCAGCAGTTCCCTGGAGGGTGGAAACACCATATATTTT CASSSLEGGNTIYF
- TRBJ2-5 - TRBV29-1 TGCAGCGTTGGTCTTAACCAAGAGACCCAGTACTTC CSVGLNQETQYF